This record concerns one T cell receptor (beta chain) sequence. CDR1 and CDR2 (germline): SQVTM, ANQGSEA. There are 12 residues in the CDR3. Trimming removed 4 bases at V and 3 bases at J, with 7 bases between. The sample originates from a study of T cell changes during pregnancy in multiple sclerosis. Clones were sequenced by immunoSEQ multiplex PCR, and TCRdb holds only the in-frame ones, with some missing. The table lists tens of thousands of clones, around nine tenths of them singletons. This receptor was taken from a female donor in good health, enrolled as a control in a pregnancy study. The rearrangement uses TRBV29-1 and TRBJ1-3; D might be TRBD1 (5 bases). The sequencing used CD4+ T cells from peripheral blood mononuclear cells, collected in the first trimester of pregnancy. The DNA of the CDR3 is TGCAGCGTTGTCACAGGTGGAAACACCATATATTTT. As protein: CSVVTGGNTIYF.